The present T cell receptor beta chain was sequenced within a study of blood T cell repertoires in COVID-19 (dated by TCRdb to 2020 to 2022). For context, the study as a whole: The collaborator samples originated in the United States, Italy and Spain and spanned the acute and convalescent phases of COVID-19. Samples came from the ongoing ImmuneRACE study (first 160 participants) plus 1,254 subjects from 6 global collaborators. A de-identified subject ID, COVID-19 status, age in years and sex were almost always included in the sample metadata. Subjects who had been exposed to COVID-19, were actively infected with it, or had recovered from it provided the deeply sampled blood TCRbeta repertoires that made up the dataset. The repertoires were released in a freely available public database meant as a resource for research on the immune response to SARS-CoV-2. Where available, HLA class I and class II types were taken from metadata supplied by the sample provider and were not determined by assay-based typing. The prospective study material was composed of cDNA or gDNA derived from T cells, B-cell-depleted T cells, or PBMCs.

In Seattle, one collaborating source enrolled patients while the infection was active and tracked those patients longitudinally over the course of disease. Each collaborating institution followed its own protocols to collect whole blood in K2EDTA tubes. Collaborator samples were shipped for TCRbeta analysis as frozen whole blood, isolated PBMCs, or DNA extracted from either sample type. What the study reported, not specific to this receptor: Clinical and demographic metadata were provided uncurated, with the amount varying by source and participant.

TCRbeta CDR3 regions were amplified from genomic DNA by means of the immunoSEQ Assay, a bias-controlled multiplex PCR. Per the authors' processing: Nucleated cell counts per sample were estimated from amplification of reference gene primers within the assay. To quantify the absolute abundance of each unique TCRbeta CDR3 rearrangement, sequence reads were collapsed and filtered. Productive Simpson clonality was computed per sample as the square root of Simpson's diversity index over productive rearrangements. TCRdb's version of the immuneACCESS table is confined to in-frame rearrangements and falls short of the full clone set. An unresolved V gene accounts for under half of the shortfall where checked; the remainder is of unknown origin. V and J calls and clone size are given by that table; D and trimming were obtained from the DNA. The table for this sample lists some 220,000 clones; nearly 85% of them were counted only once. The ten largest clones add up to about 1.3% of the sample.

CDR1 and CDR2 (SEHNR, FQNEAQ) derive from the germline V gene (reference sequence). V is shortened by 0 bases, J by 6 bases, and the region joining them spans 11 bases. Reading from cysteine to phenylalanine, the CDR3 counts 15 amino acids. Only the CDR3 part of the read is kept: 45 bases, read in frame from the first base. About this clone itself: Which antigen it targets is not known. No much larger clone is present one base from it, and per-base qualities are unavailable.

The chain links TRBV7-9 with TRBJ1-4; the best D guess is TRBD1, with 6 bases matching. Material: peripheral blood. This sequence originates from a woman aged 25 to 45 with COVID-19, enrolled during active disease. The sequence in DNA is TGTGCCAGCAGCTTAGCGGGGGCATCTGATGAAAAACTGTTTTTT. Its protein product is CASSLAGASDEKLFF.